This TCR beta chain comes out of a study of CD8 T cells in ankylosing spondylitis. Findings of the study overall: Peripheral blood held disease-linked clones only at relatively low frequency, and these were CD8+. Made up of 7 to 9 highly homologous variants, a TCR beta motif appeared characteristic of ankylosing spondylitis blood. Researchers reportedly found disease-linked clones significantly enriched in matched ankylosing spondylitis synovial fluid.

Preparation of TCR beta libraries was done by quantitative 5'-RACE with molecular barcodes. Via MiXCR, TCRdb re-called the 5' RACE reads, giving one row per CDR3 protein. The table has fewer than 200,000 distinct CDR3 sequences, around 8.9% seen once. Worth noting for this clonotype: Its matching antigen is unknown.

The V gene end was trimmed by 5 bases and the J gene end by 7 bases; junction bases not matched to a gene: 12. Germline values: CDR1 MNHNS, CDR2 SASEGT. The CDR3 sequence is 16 residues long. The TCR comes from a female donor with ankylosing spondylitis or in good health (not recorded which). The J gene is TRBJ2-2, the V gene TRBV6-1, with 8 positions matching TRBD1. Material: blood, either unsorted or a sorted T cell fraction (not recorded which). In DNA form, the CDR3 reads TGTGCCAGCAGTCTCTCTCCGACAGGGGAGGTCGGGGAGCTGTTTTTT. It encodes CASSLSPTGEVGELFF.